Listed here are 2 T cell receptor beta chains from one sample, sequenced in a study of Tregs in tolerant kidney transplant recipients. Profiling relied on immunoSEQ multiplex PCR, and the TCRdb table lists in-frame clones only, not all of them. The table records roughly 40,000 clones, about 95% of them present only once. For these receptors, no antigen is known. The sample consisted of Tregs from blood cultured with allogeneic cells. These receptors were collected from a human donor in good health.

Only a few counts were recorded for this clone. V usage is TRBV30 and J usage is TRBJ1-1; D is uncertain. The V and J ends lost 6 bases and 10 bases respectively, with 9 bases between them. The CDR3 contains 9 residues. In germline, CDR1 is GTSNPN, CDR2 SVGIG (reference sequence). CDR3 in DNA: TGTGCCTGCACGGGCGTAGCTTTCTTT. Residues: CACTGVAFF.

A few counts support this clone. The chain combines TRBV10-3 with TRBJ1-2, with a tentative D call TRBD1 (5 bases). The V end was cut by 1 base, the J end by 12 bases, with 15 bases between. The CDR3 contains 13 residues. From germline, CDR1 is ENHRY and CDR2 SYGVKD. CDR3 sequence reads: CAISEFGPGMNTF. Here the CDR3 DNA reads TGTGCCATCAGTGAGTTTGGGCCAGGGATGAACACCTTC.